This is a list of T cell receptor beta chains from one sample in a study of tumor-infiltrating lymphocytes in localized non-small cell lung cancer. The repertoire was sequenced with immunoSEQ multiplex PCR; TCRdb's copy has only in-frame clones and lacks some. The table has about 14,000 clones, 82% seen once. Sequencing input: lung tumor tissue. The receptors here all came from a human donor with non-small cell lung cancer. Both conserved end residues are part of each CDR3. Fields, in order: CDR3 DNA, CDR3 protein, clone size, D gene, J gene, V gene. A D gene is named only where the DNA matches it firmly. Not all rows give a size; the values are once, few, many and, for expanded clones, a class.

TGCGCCAGCAAAGGGTCGTCAGGGGCAGATACGCAGTATTTT,CASKGSSGADTQYF,few,.,TRBJ2-3,TRBV5-1
TGTGCCAGCAGCCATTTCGGGGGATCTGGGGCCAACGTCCTGACTTTC,CASSHFGGSGANVLTF,once,.,TRBJ2-6,TRBV4-2
TGCGCCAGCAGCTTGGCCGCGGGACAGGGGGTAGGAGAGACCCAGTACTTC,CASSLAAGQGVGETQYF,once,TRBD1,TRBJ2-5,TRBV5-1
TGTGCCAGCAGTTTATCCACAGGGGAAGCTTTCTTT,CASSLSTGEAFF,.,.,TRBJ1-1,TRBV28
TGTGCCAGCAGCCCCGGGACCCTGGGAGAGCAGTACTTC,CASSPGTLGEQYF,.,.,TRBJ2-7,TRBV5-8
TGTGCCAGCAGGCCCGGGGAGAACACCGGGGAGCTGTTTTTT,CASRPGENTGELFF,.,.,TRBJ2-2,TRBV5-8
TGTGCCAGCAGGAACAGGCGAGGGGGCACTGAAGCTTTCTTT,CASRNRRGGTEAFF,.,.,TRBJ1-1,TRBV2
TGCGCCAGCAGCCAAGATATAAGAGATACGCAGTATTTT,CASSQDIRDTQYF,.,.,TRBJ2-3,TRBV4-1
TGTGCCAGCAGCGTAGCTACGGCGGGGGGCCGATACTTCACAGATACGCAGTATTTT,CASSVATAGGRYFTDTQYF,.,TRBD2,TRBJ2-3,TRBV9
TGCAGCGTGCGGGAGGCACAAACGGAGGAGCAGTTCTTC,CSVREAQTEEQFF,.,TRBD2,TRBJ2-1,TRBV29-1
TGTGCCAGCAGCCCGGGACTAGCGTTTCACACAGATACGCAGTATTTT,CASSPGLAFHTDTQYF,.,TRBD2,TRBJ2-3,TRBV7-3
TGTGCCAGCCTAGCGGGAGTTTACTCTGGGGCCAACGTCCTGACTTTC,CASLAGVYSGANVLTF,.,TRBD2,TRBJ2-6,TRBV2
TGTGCCAGCAGCCCCTCCGGGACTAGCGGCCACAATGAGCAGTTCTTC,CASSPSGTSGHNEQFF,.,TRBD2,TRBJ2-1,TRBV7-3
TGTGCCAGCAGTGGCGGGGCAGCTCGTCAAGAGACCCAGTACTTC,CASSGGAARQETQYF,.,.,TRBJ2-5,TRBV2
TGTGCCACCAAAGGGACAGGGGTTCGGTACGAGCAGTACTTC,CATKGTGVRYEQYF,.,TRBD1,TRBJ2-7,TRBV28
TGTGCCAGCAGCTCAGGGAGGACCATCTCCTCAGATACGCAGTATTTT,CASSSGRTISSDTQYF,.,.,TRBJ2-3,TRBV5-8
TGTGCCAGCAGTGGGGCTAGCGGGAGATGGTACAATGAGCAGTTCTTC,CASSGASGRWYNEQFF,.,TRBD2,TRBJ2-1,TRBV7-2
TGTGCCTGGAGTCCACTAAACGGGGGGGCCTCCTACGAGCAGTACTTC,CAWSPLNGGASYEQYF,.,TRBD2,TRBJ2-7,TRBV30
TGTGCCAGCAGTTTTACCCAGACAGGGGTACTAGCGGGAGAGCGTGGGAACACCGGGGAGCTGTTTTTT,CASSFTQTGVLAGERGNTGELFF,.,TRBD2,TRBJ2-2,TRBV28
TGTGCCAGCAGTGCCGCCCCCGGAACCGGGGAGCTGTTTTTT,CASSAAPGTGELFF,.,.,TRBJ2-2,TRBV6-4
TGTGCCAGTAGTGTCGACAGGGCCGACAGTGGCTACACCTTC,CASSVDRADSGYTF,.,TRBD1,TRBJ1-2,TRBV19
TGCAGCGTTGCTGGGACTAGCGGGAGGGCCTCGTTCACCGGGGAGCTGTTTTTT,CSVAGTSGRASFTGELFF,.,TRBD2,TRBJ2-2,TRBV29-1
TGTGCCAGCAAATCTGTCCTCTCTGGGGCCAACGTCCTGACTTTC,CASKSVLSGANVLTF,.,.,TRBJ2-6,TRBV2
TGTGCCAGCACGGAACGAGCTGGTTCCTACGAGCAGTACTTC,CASTERAGSYEQYF,.,.,TRBJ2-7,TRBV4-2
TGTGCCAGTAGTATTAAAACAGGGTCAGAGACCCAGTACTTC,CASSIKTGSETQYF,.,.,TRBJ2-5,TRBV19
TGTGCCAGCAGCTTATTGGGTAGCACTGAAGCTTTCTTT,CASSLLGSTEAFF,.,.,TRBJ1-1,TRBV11-3
TGTGCCAGCAGCTTAGTGACAGATACGCAGTATTTT,CASSLVTDTQYF,.,.,TRBJ2-3,TRBV11-2
TGTGCCAGCAGCTTGGGGACAGTTACTGAAGCTTTCTTT,CASSLGTVTEAFF,once,.,TRBJ1-1,TRBV5-5
TGTGCCAGCAAGTATACCCTTATCGGGGCTGGCTACACCTTC,CASKYTLIGAGYTF,.,.,TRBJ1-2,TRBV19
TGTGCCAGCAGTGAAGCGCGGCCTGAGGATACGCAGTATTTT,CASSEARPEDTQYF,.,.,TRBJ2-3,TRBV2
TGTGCCAGCAGTTTATCTGGCAGGGGAACCTACAATGAGCAGTTCTTC,CASSLSGRGTYNEQFF,.,.,TRBJ2-1,TRBV27
TGTGCCAGCAGCCCTAGTGGAACCAAAAACAATGAGCAGTTCTTC,CASSPSGTKNNEQFF,.,.,TRBJ2-1,TRBV7-2
TGCGCCAGCAGCCAACTCGGCAGGGAGGTGTCCGAGCAGTACTTC,CASSQLGREVSEQYF,.,.,TRBJ2-7,TRBV4-1
TGCGCCAGCAGCAGTTCAGGAGGAAACACCATATATTTT,CASSSSGGNTIYF,once,.,TRBJ1-3,TRBV5-1
TGTGCCAGCAGATCAATTCCCGGGACAGATTTTAACTATGGCTACACCTTC,CASRSIPGTDFNYGYTF,.,TRBD1,TRBJ1-2,TRBV28
TGTGCCAGCAGCTTGGGGACAGGGGGCGTCTCTGGGGCCAACGTCCTGACTTTC,CASSLGTGGVSGANVLTF,once,TRBD1,TRBJ2-6,TRBV11-2
TGTGCCAGCAGTGAAGCTGGTCTTGGAGTTACTGAAGCTTTCTTT,CASSEAGLGVTEAFF,few,.,TRBJ1-1,TRBV6-1
TGTGCCATCAGCCCTTTTAGCAATCAGCCCCAGCATTTT,CAISPFSNQPQHF,.,.,TRBJ1-5,TRBV10-3